Listed here are 26 T cell receptor beta chains from one sample, sequenced in a study of beta chain features in type 1 diabetes. Whole-study results and caveats: Moderate yet significant TCRB CDR3 shortening was seen in Type 1 diabetes patients in all four CD4+ subsets.

The whole isolated RNA underwent reverse transcription, so sequencing captured expressed TCRB transcripts. Generated by immunoSEQ multiplex PCR, the TCRdb table keeps only in-frame clones and is missing some. The sample records 250,000 to 300,000 clones, roughly an eighth being singletons. Their antigen targets remain unknown. Sequenced: naive CD4+ T cells from blood. The receptors derive from a man between 25 and 39 years old with type 1 diabetes.

V usage is TRBV4-2 and J usage is TRBJ2-7; 9 bases match TRBD2. The CDR3 covers 15 residues. CDR1 is LGHNA, CDR2 YNFKEQ, per germline. J lost 5 bases, V lost 0 bases, and 5 bases had no gene match. Here the CDR3 DNA reads TGTGCCAGCAGCCAAGAAGTAGCGGGAGTGGACGAGCAGTACTTC. It encodes CASSQEVAGVDEQYF.

The V and J genes are TRBV5-6 and TRBJ1-5, with D perhaps TRBD1 (5 bases). V was pared by 3 bases and J by 5 bases, with 24 bases between. CDR1 is SGHDT and CDR2 is YYEEEE in the germline V gene. This CDR3 has 18 residues. CDR3 residues: CASSSWVPTDRRDQPQHF. Written as DNA, the CDR3 is TGTGCCAGCAGCTCTTGGGTACCGACAGACCGTAGAGATCAGCCCCAGCATTTT.

This chain links TRBV23-1 with TRBJ2-5; 9 positions agree with TRBD1. The tail of the sequence fits TRBJ2-7 better, so the J call may be wrong. TRBV23-1 is an ORF; its function is uncertain. The CDR3 spans 15 residues. As DNA, the CDR3 is TGCGCCAGCAGTCAACTCCGGGACAGGGTGTCCGAGCAGTACTTC. Amino acids: CASSQLRDRVSEQYF.

The chain uses TRBV11-3 and TRBJ2-5; 8 positions match TRBD2. V shed 3 bases and J 5 bases; nucleotides not matched to a gene: 2. Germline V gives CDR1 SGHNT, CDR2 YENEEA. The CDR3 extends over 13 amino acids. CDR3 bases: TGTGCCAGCAGCTTGACTAGCGTCGAGACCCAGTACTTC. Translating gives CASSLTSVETQYF.

This clone has a handful of counts. V gene TRBV7-8 combines with J gene TRBJ2-5; D is unresolved. V was pared by 1 base and J by 1 base, with 4 bases between. The V gene's germline CDR1 is SGHVS and CDR2 FQNEAQ. This CDR3 contains 13 residues. The DNA of the CDR3 is TGTGCCAGCAGCTTAGACAGCCAAGAGACCCAGTACTTC. It codes for CASSLDSQETQYF.

The rearrangement uses TRBV5-1 and TRBJ2-5; 7 nucleotides agree with TRBD2. There are 14 residues in the CDR3. Germline loops: CDR1 SGHRS, CDR2 YFSETQ. V lost 2 bases and J lost 1; bases outside the gene matches: 2. CDR3 coding DNA: TGCGCCAGCAGCTTAGGGACTATCCAAGAGACCCAGTACTTC. It specifies CASSLGTIQETQYF.

This rearrangement joins TRBV28 to TRBJ2-1; tentative D call: TRBD2 (6 bases). The germline CDR1 and CDR2 sequences are MDHEN and SYDVKM. The CDR3 is 16 residues long. Trimming cost V 7 bases and J 4 bases, with 20 bases left between them. The CDR3 nucleotides are TGTGCCAGCACCCCTTTTGGGGACTTCCAATACAATGAGCAGTTCTTC. This sequence encodes CASTPFGDFQYNEQFF.

This clone was observed a handful of times. The chain combines TRBV29-1 with TRBJ1-1; no firm D call. CDR1 is SQVTM, CDR2 ANQGSEA, per germline. V was cut by 4 bases and J by 0 bases, with 9 bases left in between. CDR3 length equals 13 residues. The CDR3 coding sequence is TGCAGCGTTGCGGAACAGATGAACACTGAAGCTTTCTTT. Its protein is CSVAEQMNTEAFF.

The chain links TRBV7-3 to TRBJ2-1; 8 bases agree with TRBD2. The CDR3 consists of 13 residues. V was pared by 5 bases and J by 9 bases, with 6 bases of the junction left unmatched. Per germline, CDR1 SGHTA and CDR2 FQGTGA. CDR3 sequence reads: CASSKAGEGEQFF. Here the CDR3 DNA reads TGTGCCAGCAGCAAAGCGGGAGAGGGTGAGCAGTTCTTC.

This clone showed up just a few times. The genes are TRBV6-1 and TRBJ2-2; D gene unclear. Germline V CDR1 and CDR2: MNHNS, SASEGT. The CDR3 consists of 13 residues. Deletions cut 5 bases from V and 10 bases from J, with 14 bases between. The CDR3 DNA reads as TGTGCCAGCAGTAACAGACCGTATCTGGAGCTGTTTTTT. This encodes CASSNRPYLELFF.

The chain has TRBV5-1 and TRBJ2-3; TRBD2 might be the D (7 bases). This CDR3 is 16 amino acids long. Trimming took 4 bases from V and 2 from J, leaving 17 bases between them. Germline V gene lookup returns CDR1 SGHRS and CDR2 YFSETQ. The CDR3 DNA follows: TGCGCCAGCAGCGCGGGACAACGGGGGGACACAGATACGCAGTATTTT. This sequence encodes CASSAGQRGDTDTQYF.

This chain joins TRBV7-9 and TRBJ1-2; no reliable D call. CDR3 length: 17 residues. The V gene's germline CDR1 is SEHNR and CDR2 FQNEAQ (reference sequence). V was clipped by 1 base and J by 0 bases, with 15 bases between them. The CDR3 DNA follows: TGTGCCAGCAGCTTAGATCTATGGCAGGCCGCTAACTATGGCTACACCTTC. This translates into CASSLDLWQAANYGYTF.

This clone was detected a few times. The CDR3 is CSAGTSGEADTQYF. The DNA for the CDR3 is TGCAGCGCAGGGACTTCGGGAGAGGCAGATACGCAGTATTTT. J is TRBJ2-3 and V is TRBV29-1, with D perhaps matching TRBD2 (6 bases). The CDR3 is 14 residues long. In germline, CDR1 is SQVTM, CDR2 ANQGSEA. The V gene lost 7 bases and the J gene lost 4 bases, with 18 bases spanning the gap.

The chain uses TRBV7-2 and TRBJ2-4; 8 bases match TRBD1. In germline, CDR1 is SGHTA, CDR2 FQGNSA. This CDR3 has 16 residues. Unmatched junction bases numbered 4, after V lost 3 bases and J lost 0 bases. The CDR3 bases are TGTGCCAGCAGCTTGTGGACAGGGCTAGCCAAAAACATTCAGTACTTC. Translated, it gives CASSLWTGLAKNIQYF.

This clone was seen only a few times. The chain joins TRBV18 to TRBJ2-2; possible D gene TRBD2, 5 bases. The V gene's germline CDR1 is KGHSH and CDR2 LQKENI. V was cut by 3 bases and J by 1 base, with 9 bases left in between. CDR3 length equals 15 residues. CDR3 in amino acids: CASSPSEENTGELFF. The CDR3 region has the DNA TGTGCCAGCTCACCGTCGGAGGAGAACACCGGGGAGCTGTTTTTT.

The CDR3 nucleotides are TGTGCCAGCTCACCGCCCGCCGGACAACAAAACATTCAGTACTTC. Translation: CASSPPAGQQNIQYF. This chain links TRBV18 with TRBJ2-4, with D perhaps matching TRBD1 (5 bases). This CDR3 region has 15 residues. Trimming left V 3 bases short and J 5 bases short, with 14 bases between. CDR1 and CDR2 from the germline V gene are KGHSH and LQKENI.

The chain recombines TRBV14 with TRBJ2-7; 10 positions agree with TRBD2. The V gene's germline CDR1 is SGHDN and CDR2 FVKESK. The CDR3 covers 16 residues. J was trimmed by 3 bases and V by 3 bases; bases with no gene match: 8. The CDR3 sequence: CASSQQVAGGGYEQYF. The CDR3 nucleotides are TGTGCCAGCAGCCAGCAAGTAGCGGGAGGTGGCTACGAGCAGTACTTC.

The genes are TRBV12-5 and TRBJ2-7; TRBD2 matches 7 bases. Germline V gene data show CDR1 as LGHNT and CDR2 as FRNRAP. The CDR3 covers 13 residues. Unmatched junction bases numbered 7, after V lost 3 bases and J lost 8 bases. In DNA form, the CDR3 reads TGTGCTAGTGGTTTTTCCGGGAGCGGGAAGCAGTACTTC. Translation gives CASGFSGSGKQYF.

This clone was seen more than once but under ten times. V and J are TRBV15 and TRBJ2-3, with D possibly TRBD2 on 5 matching bases. The CDR3 is made up of 14 amino acids. The V gene lost 3 bases and the J gene lost 4 bases, with 11 bases spanning the gap. CDR1 is LNHNV and CDR2 is YYDKDF in the germline V gene (reference sequence). The CDR3 DNA reads as TGTGCCACCAGCAGGCGGGTGCTCCCAGATACGCAGTATTTT. Its translation is CATSRRVLPDTQYF. Together with reference TRBV15 and TRBJ2-3, the CDR3 gives the full variable domain: DAMVIQNPRYQVTQFGKPVTLSCSQTLNHNVMYWYQQKSSQAPKLLFHYYDKDFNNEADTPDNFQSRRPNTSFCFLDIRSPGLGDTAMYLCATSRRVLPDTQYFGPGTRLTVL.

V is TRBV5-1 and J is TRBJ2-7, with TRBD1 matching 7 bases. This CDR3 is built from 15 residues. Germline V gene lookup returns CDR1 SGHRS and CDR2 YFSETQ. V gave up 2 bases and J gave up 3 bases; unmatched junction bases: 8. The CDR3 bases are TGCGCCAGCAGCTTACAACCGGGACAGAGCTACGAGCAGTACTTC. Translating gives CASSLQPGQSYEQYF.

The DNA for the CDR3 is TGTGCCAGCTCACCACCATATCCGGGGAACATTCAGTACTTC. Its protein is CASSPPYPGNIQYF. The chain couples TRBV18 to TRBJ2-4; the D gene is possibly TRBD2 (5 bases). CDR3 length equals 14 residues. Between the trimmed V and J ends, which lost 0 bases and 7 bases, there was a span of 10 bases. Looked up from germline, CDR1 is KGHSH and CDR2 is LQKENI.

In this sample, this clone turned up a few times. The chain carries TRBV6-5 and TRBJ2-7; D is perhaps TRBD2 (6 bases). The CDR3 contains 12 residues. Germline CDR1 reads MNHEY; CDR2 reads SVGAGI. V was shortened by 4 bases and J by 6 bases, with 10 bases between the two germline ends. The CDR3 DNA is TGTGCCAGCAGTTGGCTTAGCGGCGAGCAGTACTTC. It yields the protein CASSWLSGEQYF.

This clone was seen a few times. This same CDR3 is encoded by further DNA sequences in the sample. The chain has TRBV9 and TRBJ2-1; 13 bases are shared with TRBD2. V lost 0 bases, J lost 7 bases, and 1 base stayed unmatched. Looked up from germline, CDR1 is SGDLS and CDR2 is YYNGEE. The CDR3 length is 15 residues. CDR3 protein: CASSVGLAGGNEQFF. The CDR3 nucleotides are TGTGCCAGCAGCGTAGGACTAGCGGGAGGAAATGAGCAGTTCTTC. The full variable domain, its missing parts supplied by reference TRBV9 and TRBJ2-1, is DSGVTQTPKHLITATGQRVTLRCSPRSGDLSVYWYQQSLDQGLQFLIQYYNGEERAKGNILERFSAQQFPDLHSELNLSSLELGDSALYFCASSVGLAGGNEQFFGPGTRLTVL.

This clone was seen only a few times. The chain uses TRBV18 and TRBJ2-7, with D perhaps TRBD1 (6 bases). The length of the CDR3 is 15 residues. Germline CDR1 and CDR2: KGHSH and LQKENI. Trimming stripped 6 bases from V and 3 bases from J, with 18 bases between. The CDR3 loop is CASSPTGLDSYEQYF. CDR3 DNA sequence: TGTGCCAGCTCGCCTACCGGTCTGGACAGCTACGAGCAGTACTTC.

This clone was found a few times. The chain combines TRBV15 with TRBJ1-5, with a tentative D call TRBD1 (5 bases). Looked up from germline, CDR1 is LNHNV and CDR2 is YYDKDF (reference sequence). Trimming stripped 0 bases from V and 7 bases from J, with 13 bases between. This CDR3 comprises 15 residues. The CDR3 DNA is TGTGCCACCAGCAGAGAGGGCAGGGAACCCCAGCCCCAGCATTTT. Its protein is CATSREGREPQPQHF.

The CDR3 here is CASSFDAGEGYEQYF. In DNA, the CDR3 is TGCGCCAGCAGCTTTGACGCGGGGGAGGGTTACGAGCAGTACTTC. The chain couples TRBV5-1 to TRBJ2-7; 7 bases agree with TRBD2. The V segment lost 2 bases and the J segment 4 bases; nucleotides outside the gene matches: 9. Germline V gene sequence: CDR1 SGHRS, CDR2 YFSETQ. The CDR3 has 15 amino acids.